A selection of T cell receptor beta chains follows, all from one sample in a study of OX40 agonist ivuxolimab in advanced cancers. TCRdb keeps only in-frame clones here, not all; method: immunoSEQ multiplex PCR. The sample yields about 45,000 clones, roughly 93% seen once. Sequencing used CD4+ or CD8+ T cells sorted from blood, obtained in a trial of the OX40 agonist ivuxolimab. The receptors were gathered from an adult with an advanced solid tumor such as melanoma, head and neck, liver or kidney cancer. Both conserved end residues are part of each CDR3. A D gene is named only where the DNA matches it firmly.

CDR3aa,CDR3nt,v_gene,j_gene,d_gene
CASRPLAAGSTDTQYF,TGTGCCAGCAGGCCCCTGGCAGCGGGAAGCACAGATACGCAGTATTTT,TRBV7-9,TRBJ2-3,TRBD2
CSPVTGRDTF,TGCAGTCCGGTGACAGGGAGGGACACCTTC,TRBV20-1,TRBJ1-2,TRBD1
CASSMGQGTDTQYF,TGTGCCAGTAGTATGGGACAGGGTACAGATACGCAGTATTTT,TRBV19,TRBJ2-3,TRBD1
CASKTGQGLSNEQFF,TGTGCCAGTAAAACGGGACAGGGACTCTCCAATGAGCAGTTCTTC,TRBV19,TRBJ2-1,TRBD1
CSVGGQEHYNEQFF,TGCAGCGTTGGGGGCCAGGAACACTACAATGAGCAGTTCTTC,TRBV29-1,TRBJ2-1,NA
CASSLEGGGATDTQYF,TGTGCCAGCAGCTTAGAGGGCGGGGGGGCCACAGATACGCAGTATTTT,TRBV7-8,TRBJ2-3,TRBD2
CASSGGYYEQYF,TGTGCCAGTTCAGGGGGCTACTACGAGCAGTACTTC,TRBV19,TRBJ2-7,TRBD1
CASSGGGMDYGYTF,TGTGCCAGCAGTGGCGGGGGGATGGACTATGGCTACACCTTC,TRBV5-6,TRBJ1-2,NA
CASSLGSGSAGDTQYF,TGTGCCAGCAGCTTAGGTAGCGGGAGCGCGGGGGATACGCAGTATTTT,TRBV11-2,TRBJ2-3,TRBD2
CASIGGDYGYTF,TGTGCCAGCATCGGGGGGGACTATGGCTACACCTTC,TRBV28,TRBJ1-2,NA
CASSLEGQGRETQYF,TGTGCCAGCAGCTTGGAGGGCCAAGGGCGGGAGACCCAGTACTTC,TRBV11-3,TRBJ2-5,NA
CASSPNLKFPSLSGNTIYF,TGCGCCAGCAGTCCGAACCTTAAATTCCCAAGTCTCTCTGGAAACACCATATATTTT,TRBV10-2,TRBJ1-3,NA
CASSEGGDGSSYEQYF,TGTGCCAGCAGCGAAGGGGGGGATGGGAGCTCCTACGAGCAGTACTTC,TRBV7-8,TRBJ2-7,NA
CASSQLGLAGGIGTGELFF,TGTGCCAGCAGCCAGCTGGGACTAGCGGGGGGGATAGGAACCGGGGAGCTGTTTTTT,TRBV4-2,TRBJ2-2,TRBD2
CASRLSLGTEAFF,TGCGCCAGCAGGCTGTCCCTGGGGACTGAAGCTTTCTTT,TRBV5-1,TRBJ1-1,NA